This T cell receptor beta chain was captured by sequencing in a study of a mutant IDH1 vaccine in newly diagnosed glioma. This CDR3 is 15 amino acids long. Per the germline V gene, CDR1 is SGHRS and CDR2 is YFSETQ. V gave up 0 bases and J gave up 10 bases; unmatched junction bases: 8. Documented time point: week 11, during vaccination. In the vaccine, a single dose held 300 ug of the mutant IDH1 20-mer peptide, along with topical imiquimod. This table comes from immunoSEQ multiplex PCR, and its TCRdb copy is limited to in-frame clones, with some not included. The sample lists tens of thousands of clones; roughly 90% were seen once. This clone was counted only a few times. Its cognate antigen is unknown.

The source material was PBMCs, sampled from a glioma patient whose treatment included an IDH1 peptide vaccine. This clonotype originated in a man aged 50-59 years with glioma. V is TRBV5-1 and J is TRBJ2-1, with 9 bases identical to TRBD1. CDR3 amino acids: CASSLEAGTGSEQFF. For the CDR3, the DNA is TGCGCCAGCAGCTTGGAAGCAGGGACAGGGTCCGAGCAGTTCTTC.